These 24 T cell receptor beta chains were all obtained from the same sample, sequenced in a study of blood T cells in healthy people across ages. A second about 7 to 12 cycle PCR used barcoded and J-beta primers. One entry per CDR3 protein results from TCRdb running MiXCR on the 5' RACE reads. Of around 580,000 distinct CDR3 sequences in the sample, roughly 43% were seen once. The source material was blood. These receptors all come from an elderly man in good health.

As regards this clonotype: A read error may be the cause here, since a much bigger clone is one base away. This chain links TRBV7-9 with TRBJ1-4; the D gene is possibly TRBD1 (5 bases). There are 15 residues in the CDR3. The V end was cut by 2 bases, the J end by 8 bases, with 15 bases between. Per the germline V gene, CDR1 is SEHNR and CDR2 is FQNEAQ (reference sequence). CDR3 bases: TGTGCCAGCAGCTTAAGGGGCGAAGTAAGGGAAAAACTGTTTTTT. This sequence encodes CASSLRGEVREKLFF.

This clonotype appeared once. The chain employs TRBV12-3 or TRBV12-4 and TRBJ1-2, with 9 nucleotides matching TRBD1. The CDR3 spans 15 residues. The V gene end was trimmed by 5 bases and the J gene end by 5 bases; junction bases not matched to a gene: 9. The CDR3 is CASSIRDRVLYGYTF. The CDR3, as DNA: TGTGCCAGCAGTATTAGGGACAGGGTATTATATGGCTACACCTTC.

The chain carries TRBV3-1 and TRBJ2-7; 13 bases line up with TRBD2. The CDR3 extends over 17 amino acids. The V gene's germline CDR1 is LGHDT and CDR2 YNNKEL (reference sequence). The V and J ends lost 4 bases and 3 bases, in that order; junction bases with no gene match: 9. CDR3 DNA sequence: TGTGCCAGCAGCCCAAAGCCTTGGACTAGCGGGAGCTACGAGCAGTACTTC. Protein: CASSPKPWTSGSYEQYF.

The gene calls are TRBV30 and TRBJ1-2; D remains ambiguous. The V end was cut by 0 bases, the J end by 8 bases, with 10 bases between. Germline V gene lookup returns CDR1 GTSNPN and CDR2 SVGIG (reference sequence). This CDR3 has 12 residues. CDR3 sequence (DNA): TGTGCCTGGAGTGTAACCCGGGGAGGCTACACCTTC. Protein: CAWSVTRGGYTF.

This chain uses TRBV6-1 with TRBJ1-2; no clear D. V was clipped by 8 bases and J by 7 bases, with 20 bases between them. The CDR3 totals 14 residues. Germline CDR1 MNHNS, CDR2 SASEGT. The CDR3 here is CASGVSGMEGGYTF. The DNA of the CDR3 is TGTGCCAGCGGGGTGAGCGGTATGGAGGGTGGCTACACCTTC.

This clonotype has just a few counts. This sequence joins TRBV30 and TRBJ2-3, with TRBD1 matching over 9 bases. CDR1 is GTSNPN, CDR2 SVGIG, per germline (reference sequence). The ends lost 0 bases at V and 4 bases at J; junction bases unmatched: 8. The CDR3 spans 16 residues. CDR3 residues: CAWSVPATGGADTQYF. CDR3 sequence (DNA): TGTGCCTGGAGTGTACCGGCGACAGGGGGAGCAGATACGCAGTATTTT.

The J gene is TRBJ1-4, the V gene TRBV27, with 9 bases aligning to TRBD1. The CDR3 loop spans 17 amino acids. Germline V lookup: CDR1 MNHEY, CDR2 SMNVEV (reference sequence). Trimming at V came to 5 bases and at J to 0 bases, leaving 7 bases not matched to a gene. The CDR3 coding sequence is TGTGCCAGCAGTCCGGGGACAGGGCAGGCAACTAATGAAAAACTGTTTTTT. This sequence encodes CASSPGTGQATNEKLFF.

V usage is TRBV6-6 and J usage is TRBJ2-5, with D maybe TRBD1 (5 bases). Germline CDR1 is MNHNY and CDR2 is SVGAGI (reference sequence). This CDR3 region has 15 residues. V was shortened by 6 bases and J by 11 bases, with 25 bases between the two germline ends. The CDR3 DNA reads TGTGCCAGCAGCCGGAATCAGGGTGCCCCCAATGAGCAGTACTTC. This gives the protein CASSRNQGAPNEQYF.

The genes are TRBV5-1 and TRBJ2-7; D gene unclear. The V gene's germline CDR1 is SGHRS and CDR2 YFSETQ. The CDR3 totals 15 residues. V lost 2 bases to trimming and J lost 2 bases, with 14 bases between them. CDR3 loop: CASSFGQTLTYEQYF. For the CDR3, the DNA is TGCGCCAGCAGCTTCGGGCAGACATTGACCTACGAGCAGTACTTC.

The chain carries TRBV18 and TRBJ1-1, with D unresolved. CDR1 and CDR2 from the germline V gene are KGHSH and LQKENI. Trimming pared 1 base from V and 2 bases from J, leaving 11 bases between. This CDR3 has 15 amino acids. The CDR3 nucleotides are TGTGCCAGCTCACCACTCCTAGGAGAAAACACTGAAGCTTTCTTT. As protein: CASSPLLGENTEAFF.

The CDR3 sequence: CASSPGQGNLLDTQYF. In nucleotides, the CDR3 is TGTGCCAGCAGTCCCGGACAGGGGAATTTACTCGATACGCAGTATTTT. This chain uses TRBV12-3 or TRBV12-4 with TRBJ2-3; 9 bases are shared with TRBD1. After removal of 5 bases from V and 6 bases from J, the junction contained 12 bases not matched to a gene. The CDR3 contains 16 residues.

This clonotype came up a few times. Here the CDR3 reads CASSQDPNNGSPGNIQYF. CDR3 bases: TGCGCCAGCAGCCAAGACCCTAATAATGGAAGTCCCGGAAACATTCAGTACTTC. J is TRBJ2-4 and V is TRBV4-3, with D uncertain. Trimming shortened V by 0 bases and J by 6 bases, and 21 bases separated the two germline ends. Per germline, CDR1 LGHNA and CDR2 YSLEER. The CDR3 is made up of 18 amino acids.

In this sample, this clonotype turned up a few times. DNA of the CDR3: TGTGCCAGCAGCGGAAAATCTAGCGGGAGGGCCGGGACCCAGTACTTC. This translates into CASSGKSSGRAGTQYF. The chain has TRBV7-2 and TRBJ2-5; TRBD2 aligns across 12 bases. The CDR3 extends over 16 amino acids. Looked up from germline, CDR1 is SGHTA and CDR2 is FQGNSA. J was trimmed by 7 bases and V by 5 bases; bases with no gene match: 11.

This clonotype was counted only a few times. This sequence joins TRBV27 and TRBJ1-3; no definite D call. This CDR3 region has 16 residues. CDR1 and CDR2 from the germline V gene are MNHEY and SMNVEV (reference sequence). V lost 4 bases to trimming and J lost 4 bases, with 17 bases between them. The CDR3 coding sequence is TGTGCCAGCAGTTCCAATCTATATACGGGGGGAAACACCATATATTTT. Its translation: CASSSNLYTGGNTIYF.

About this clonotype: One junction end disagrees with the germline gene, perhaps due to a read error. The gene calls are TRBV6-6 and TRBJ2-5; TRBD2 agrees at 14 bases. Germline CDR1 is MNHNY and CDR2 is SVGAGI (reference sequence). This CDR3 is built from 16 residues. The DNA of the CDR3 is TGTGCCGGCAGTTACTCGACTAGCGGGGGGGACAATGAGCAGTACTTC. Translating it yields CAGSYSTSGGDNEQYF.

The chain's CDR3 is CASSVDNTGELFF. DNA for the CDR3: TGCGCCAGCAGCGTGGATAACACCGGGGAGCTGTTTTTT. The J gene is TRBJ2-2, the V gene TRBV5-1; D is unresolved. Germline CDR1 is SGHRS and CDR2 is YFSETQ. The V gene lost 4 bases and the J gene lost 2 bases, with 6 bases spanning the gap. This CDR3 region has 13 residues.

This chain uses TRBV27 with TRBJ1-6; the match to TRBD1 covers 8 bases. Germline trimming cut 3 bases from V and 8 bases from J; bases unmatched to any gene: 9. The CDR3 is 16 residues long. Germline V gene data show CDR1 as MNHEY and CDR2 as SMNVEV (reference sequence). CDR3 protein: CASSFRDRPYDSPLHF. Written as DNA, the CDR3 is TGTGCCAGCAGTTTCCGGGACAGGCCATATGATTCACCCCTCCACTTT.

The V and J genes are TRBV20-1 and TRBJ2-7; 7 positions agree with TRBD2. Germline V gives CDR1 DFQATT, CDR2 SNEGSKA (reference sequence). This CDR3 has 15 residues. V lost 0 bases, J lost 3 bases, and 8 bases stayed unmatched. CDR3 bases: TGCAGTGCTAGAGATCGGGGGGTCGGATTCTACGAGCAGTACTTC. Translated, it gives CSARDRGVGFYEQYF.

This clonotype was picked up a small number of times. The chain is built from TRBV20-1 and TRBJ2-4; 7 bases map to TRBD1. The CDR3 sequence is 14 residues long. With 4 bases clipped from V and 4 bases from J, the junction kept 7 bases outside the gene matches. The germline CDR1 and CDR2 sequences are DFQATT and SNEGSKA (reference sequence). CDR3 protein: CSATSRDSKNIQYF. Written as DNA, the CDR3 is TGCAGTGCTACGTCCCGGGACAGTAAAAACATTCAGTACTTC.

This CDR3 is CASSYYGPDTGELFF. The CDR3 region has the DNA TGTGCCAGCAGTTACTACGGACCAGACACCGGGGAGCTGTTTTTT. The chain couples TRBV6-5 to TRBJ2-2; D gene uncertain. V was cut by 1 base and J by 3 bases, with 9 bases left in between. This CDR3 contains 15 residues. Germline lookup yields CDR1 MNHEY and CDR2 SVGAGI.

The chain uses TRBV20-1 and TRBJ2-1, with 8 bases that match TRBD2. V gave up 6 bases and J gave up 9 bases; unmatched junction bases: 7. Germline CDR1 and CDR2: DFQATT and SNEGSKA (reference sequence). This CDR3 is built from 12 residues. The CDR3 loop is CSAPGGLSEQFF. The CDR3 nucleotides read TGCAGTGCCCCGGGGGGGCTTAGTGAGCAGTTCTTC.

This clonotype was seen only a few times. This chain joins TRBV7-2 and TRBJ1-5; TRBD1 agrees at 9 bases. Germline V lookup: CDR1 SGHTA, CDR2 FQGNSA. The V segment lost 5 bases and the J segment 4 bases; nucleotides outside the gene matches: 6. The CDR3 extends over 15 amino acids. The CDR3 here is CASSPQGTGNQPQHF. In DNA form, the CDR3 reads TGTGCCAGCAGCCCCCAAGGGACAGGGAATCAGCCCCAGCATTTT.

This clonotype came up a few times. This chain connects TRBV20-1 to TRBJ1-5; 7 bases align to TRBD1. The J segment lost 2 bases and the V segment lost 0 bases, leaving 4 bases of the junction unmatched. The length of the CDR3 is 15 residues. Germline CDR1 is DFQATT and CDR2 is SNEGSKA (reference sequence). The CDR3 loop reads CSARDQGGGNQPQHF. Here the CDR3 DNA reads TGCAGTGCTAGAGATCAAGGGGGCGGCAATCAGCCCCAGCATTTT.

This clonotype turned up a few times. V and J are TRBV7-9 and TRBJ1-2; tentatively, D is TRBD1 (5 bases). Per germline, CDR1 SEHNR and CDR2 FQNEAQ (reference sequence). The V end was cut by 4 bases, the J end by 1 base, with 19 bases between. The CDR3 has 17 residues. CDR3 amino acids: CASSSRPGTTLNYGYTF. CDR3 coding DNA: TGTGCCAGCAGCTCCCGGCCAGGGACCACCCTTAACTATGGCTACACCTTC.